The 21 T cell receptor beta chains presented below share a single source sample, sequenced in a study of response to subunit inactivated influenza vaccine. Each CDR3 protein gets one entry after TCRdb re-called the RT-PCR reads with MiXCR. The sample yields roughly 670,000 distinct CDR3 sequences, around 15% seen once. The sequences come from PBMCs from blood, collected roughly 15 days before vaccination. These TCRs come from a man over 45 who received an inactivated influenza vaccine.

This clonotype was found many times. This chain joins TRBV11-1 and TRBJ2-7, with 11 positions matching TRBD2. CDR3 size: 16 residues. Germline-derived CDR1 and CDR2 are SGHAT and FQDESV (reference sequence). J gave up 6 bases and V 5 bases, and 12 bases lay outside the gene matches. The CDR3: CASSANPTSGRSEQYF. In DNA form, the CDR3 reads TGTGCCAGCAGCGCAAATCCCACTAGCGGGAGAAGCGAGCAGTACTTC.

This clonotype was counted many times. This chain links TRBV15 with TRBJ2-3; possible D gene TRBD1, 8 bases. V dropped 3 bases and J dropped 3 bases, with 16 bases sitting between them. The CDR3 consists of 16 residues. Germline V gene lookup returns CDR1 LNHNV and CDR2 YYDKDF (reference sequence). The CDR3 is CATSRRQGRGTDTQYF. DNA of the CDR3: TGTGCCACCAGCAGGCGACAGGGGAGGGGGACAGATACGCAGTATTTT.

This chain uses TRBV4-1 with TRBJ2-5; tentatively, D is TRBD2 (6 bases). The V end lost 1 base, the J end lost 5 bases, and 11 bases lay between the germline ends. Germline CDR1 MGHRA, CDR2 YSYEKL. The CDR3 totals 14 residues. This chain's CDR3 is CASSQGISGETQYF. Here the CDR3 DNA reads TGCGCCAGCAGCCAAGGAATCAGCGGGGAGACCCAGTACTTC.

This clonotype was detected a few times. The V gene is TRBV2, the J gene TRBJ2-7; 10 bases match TRBD1. V was pared by 6 bases and J by 4 bases, with 3 bases of the junction left unmatched. CDR1 SNHLY and CDR2 FYNNEI come from the germline V gene. This CDR3 has 13 residues. The CDR3 region has the DNA TGTGCCAGCAGCGAGGACAGGGGGTACGAGCAGTACTTC. Protein: CASSEDRGYEQYF.

This chain connects TRBV20-1 to TRBJ2-5; 7 bases map to TRBD2. Germline V gene data show CDR1 as DFQATT and CDR2 as SNEGSKA (reference sequence). With 3 bases clipped from V and 1 base from J, the junction kept 11 bases outside the gene matches. The CDR3 is 16 residues long. The CDR3 nucleotides are TGCAGTGCTAGTCCCTTCGGGGTAGCGGGCCAAGAGACCCAGTACTTC. Protein: CSASPFGVAGQETQYF.

This clonotype was recorded many times. This rearrangement joins TRBV12-3 or TRBV12-4 to TRBJ1-5; D uncertain. V dropped 3 bases and J dropped 0 bases, with 6 bases sitting between them. This CDR3 has 14 residues. The CDR3 loop is CASSFFGSNQPQHF. Written as DNA, the CDR3 is TGTGCCAGCAGTTTTTTCGGTAGCAATCAGCCCCAGCATTTT.

This clonotype was observed a handful of times. V gene TRBV29-1 combines with J gene TRBJ2-1; TRBD2 might be the D (6 bases). This CDR3 has 13 amino acids. Per germline, CDR1 SQVTM and CDR2 ANQGSEA. Trimming stripped 5 bases from V and 3 bases from J, with 11 bases between. Written as DNA, the CDR3 is TGCAGCGTTCTTAGCGGAGGCTACAATGAGCAGTTCTTC. Residues: CSVLSGGYNEQFF.

V and J are TRBV5-1 and TRBJ1-1; TRBD1 might be the D (6 bases). The germline CDR1 and CDR2 sequences are SGHRS and YFSETQ. This CDR3 has 14 residues. V was pared by 5 bases and J by 7 bases, with 18 bases between. The CDR3 is CASRTKGGQGEAFF. The CDR3 DNA is TGCGCCAGCAGAACCAAGGGGGGGCAAGGTGAAGCTTTCTTT.

The rearrangement uses TRBV11-2 and TRBJ2-3, with 7 bases matching TRBD2. V lost 3 bases to trimming and J lost 11 bases; unmatched junction nucleotides: 8. CDR1 is SGHAT and CDR2 is FQNNGV in the germline V gene. The CDR3 has 13 residues. The CDR3 protein is CASSFGAGQMQYF. The CDR3, as DNA: TGTGCCAGCAGCTTCGGAGCGGGGCAAATGCAGTATTTT.

The chain employs TRBV6-2 or TRBV6-3 and TRBJ2-3; 10 bases fit TRBD2. CDR3 length equals 17 residues. J was trimmed by 7 bases and V by 5 bases; bases with no gene match: 15. Germline CDR1 is MNHEY and CDR2 is SVGEGT. CDR3 in amino acids: CASSLRQSGRGEHTQYF. CDR3 bases: TGTGCCAGCAGTCTCCGCCAAAGCGGGAGGGGAGAACATACGCAGTATTTT.

The chain joins TRBV19 to TRBJ2-3, with TRBD2 as a possible D gene (6 bases). The CDR3 loop spans 14 amino acids. CDR1 is LNHDA and CDR2 is SQIVND in the germline V gene (reference sequence). Trimming shortened V by 1 base and J by 4 bases, and 9 bases separated the two germline ends. The CDR3 bases are TGTGCCAGTAGTATAGTCGGGAGCGCAGATACGCAGTATTTT. Its protein is CASSIVGSADTQYF.

This sequence joins TRBV12-3 or TRBV12-4 and TRBJ2-1; the D is unclear. This CDR3 is built from 13 residues. V was clipped by 7 bases and J by 5 bases, with 12 bases between them. CDR3 residues: CASTPSVNNEQFF. The CDR3 region has the DNA TGTGCCAGCACCCCCTCGGTCAACAATGAGCAGTTCTTC.

This chain links TRBV15 with TRBJ2-2; D is ambiguous. V was clipped by 0 bases and J by 7 bases, with 12 bases between them. The CDR3 length is 15 residues. Germline assignment: CDR1 LNHNV and CDR2 YYDKDF (reference sequence). The CDR3 DNA sequence: TGTGCCACCAGCAGAGATTCTGGTGTTGGCGGGGAGCTGTTTTTT. Translated, it gives CATSRDSGVGGELFF.

This clonotype has at least ten counts. The chain employs TRBV5-1 and TRBJ1-4; D unclear. Per the germline V gene, CDR1 is SGHRS and CDR2 is YFSETQ. This CDR3 comprises 11 residues. Trimming shortened V by 5 bases and J by 8 bases, and 7 bases separated the two germline ends. CDR3 region: CASSSREKLFF. CDR3 in DNA: TGCGCCAGCAGTTCTCGAGAAAAACTGTTTTTT.

This clonotype was seen only a few times. The chain uses TRBV7-8 and TRBJ1-1; maybe TRBD1 (5 bases). V was shortened by 0 bases and J by 10 bases, with 12 bases between the two germline ends. CDR1 and CDR2 (germline): SGHVS, FQNEAQ. The CDR3 contains 13 residues. The CDR3 spells CASSLAGGGRAFF. CDR3 DNA: TGTGCCAGCAGCTTAGCGGGTGGGGGTCGAGCTTTCTTT.

This clonotype has only a few counts. This chain links TRBV28 with TRBJ2-1; 7 nucleotides agree with TRBD2. The ends lost 7 bases at V and 5 bases at J; junction bases unmatched: 8. The germline gives CDR1 MDHEN, CDR2 SYDVKM. CDR3 length: 14 residues. The CDR3 protein is CASKRGGADNEQFF. The CDR3 nucleotides read TGTGCCAGCAAACGCGGGGGTGCCGACAATGAGCAGTTCTTC.

This chain links TRBV5-6 with TRBJ1-3, with TRBD1 as a possible D gene (5 bases). Germline CDR1 is SGHDT and CDR2 is YYEEEE. The V end lost 1 base, the J end lost 0 bases, and 20 bases lay between the germline ends. This CDR3 is built from 19 residues. This CDR3 reads CASSLSFQGVRVSGNTIYF. The CDR3 nucleotides are TGTGCCAGCAGCTTGTCTTTTCAGGGTGTCAGGGTCTCTGGAAACACCATATATTTT.

This clonotype was seen more than once but under ten times. The rearrangement uses TRBV5-5 and TRBJ2-7, with TRBD1 identical over 9 bases. The CDR3 spans 16 residues. Trimming at V came to 1 base and at J to 4 bases, leaving 9 bases not matched to a gene. The germline CDR1 and CDR2 sequences are SGHKS and YYEKEE (reference sequence). CDR3 in amino acids: CASSLTLTGGTYEQYF. The CDR3 DNA reads as TGTGCCAGCAGCTTGACCTTGACAGGGGGGACATACGAGCAGTACTTC.

The rearrangement links TRBV7-6 to TRBJ2-2; D unresolved. V was shortened by 2 bases and J by 4 bases, with 11 bases between the two germline ends. CDR1 is SGHVS, CDR2 FNYEAQ, per germline. This CDR3 contains 15 residues. For the CDR3, the DNA is TGTGCCAGCAGCTTATCAGCTAGTACCACCGGGGAGCTGTTTTTT. Its translation is CASSLSASTTGELFF.

This chain links TRBV15 with TRBJ2-7, with D perhaps TRBD1 or TRBD2 (7 bases each). This CDR3 is built from 16 residues. In germline, CDR1 is LNHNV, CDR2 YYDKDF (reference sequence). V was cut by 0 bases and J by 6 bases, with 18 bases left in between. The chain's CDR3 is CATSRDRGGGRSEQYF. The CDR3 DNA is TGTGCCACCAGCAGAGATCGGGGAGGGGGCCGGAGCGAGCAGTACTTC.

The CDR3 spells CSARSGTHNEKLFF. The DNA of the CDR3 is TGCAGTGCTAGATCCGGGACGCACAATGAAAAACTGTTTTTT. The chain has TRBV20-1 and TRBJ1-4; perhaps TRBD1 as D (5 bases). V lost 2 bases, J lost 5 bases, and 12 bases lay in between. The germline gives CDR1 DFQATT, CDR2 SNEGSKA (reference sequence). The CDR3 contains 14 residues.